This is a list of T cell receptor beta chains from one sample in a study of shared clonotypes between healthy human individuals. The assay was immunoSEQ multiplex PCR, and TCRdb's table has in-frame clones only and misses some. The data hold about a million clones, with under 80% observed a single time. Sequencing was carried out using memory CD4+ T cells sorted from blood. The origin of the receptors is a man aged 18 to 35 in good health. The CDR3 runs from the conserved cysteine through the conserved F or W. The D gene is left open where the match is weak. Clone size is given for some rows only: seen once, a few or many times, or a class if the clone is expanded.

length	D	V	size	J	DNA	CDR3
14	-	TRBV7-9	-	TRBJ2-5	TGTGCCAGCAGCTTAGAGCTGGGGTTGGGGACCCAGTACTTC	CASSLELGLGTQYF
15	TRBD2	TRBV9	-	TRBJ2-7	TGTGCCAGCAGCGCTGGGACTAGCGGGAGCCACGAGCAGTACTTC	CASSAGTSGSHEQYF
16	-	TRBV30	-	TRBJ2-2	TGTGCCTGGAGTCAAACAGGGTACTCCCGAACCGGGGAGCTGTTTTTT	CAWSQTGYSRTGELFF
13	-	TRBV9	-	TRBJ2-5	TGTGCCAGCAGCCAACTCGACCAAGAGACCCAGTACTTC	CASSQLDQETQYF
14	-	TRBV5-1	-	TRBJ2-3	TGCGCCAGCAGCCTGGCAGGACCCACAGATACGCAGTATTTT	CASSLAGPTDTQYF
15	TRBD1	TRBV5-4	-	TRBJ1-2	TGTGCCAGCAGCCAGGGACAGGTCCGGGGAGGTGGCTACACCTTC	CASSQGQVRGGGYTF
11	-	TRBV25-1	-	TRBJ2-7	TGTGCCAGCAGTGTGGCGATGGAGCAGTACTTC	CASSVAMEQYF
13	TRBD1	TRBV5-4	-	TRBJ2-7	TGTGCCAGCAGCCTTGACAGGGCCTACGAGCAGTACTTC	CASSLDRAYEQYF
14	TRBD2	TRBV7-2	-	TRBJ2-7	TGTGCCAGCAGCGAGGCGGGAGGGCCCTACGAGCAGTACTTC	CASSEAGGPYEQYF
12	-	TRBV5-6	-	TRBJ1-5	TGTGCCAGCAGCTTGGTAAGTCAGCCCCAGCATTTT	CASSLVSQPQHF
14	-	TRBV30	-	TRBJ1-2	TGTGCCTGGACTCAACCTCCGACGGGGTATGGCTACACCTTC	CAWTQPPTGYGYTF
15	-	TRBV7-2	few	TRBJ2-1	TGTGCCAGCAGCGTAGGAGGTTACTCCTACAATGAGCAGTTCTTC	CASSVGGYSYNEQFF
15	-	TRBV6-1	-	TRBJ1-5	TGTGCCATCCGAACAGGGATGGTGAGCAATCAGCCCCAGCATTTT	CAIRTGMVSNQPQHF
15	-	TRBV28	-	TRBJ1-1	TGTGCCTCCCAGGGCTCGGACAGCCTGAACACTGAAGCTTTCTTT	CASQGSDSLNTEAFF
14	TRBD1	TRBV6-5	-	TRBJ1-1	TGTGCCAGCAGTTATGGGACAGGGGGCTTGGGGGCTTTCTTT	CASSYGTGGLGAFF
16	-	TRBV9	once	TRBJ2-3	TGTGCCAGCAGCGTGGGGCGGGGGACACGCACAGATACGCAGTATTTT	CASSVGRGTRTDTQYF
14	-	TRBV5-1	-	TRBJ2-4	TGCGCCAGCAGCTCACAGGGATCCGGGAACATTCAGTACTTC	CASSSQGSGNIQYF
11	-	TRBV19	few	TRBJ2-7	TGTGCCAGTAAGGGGGGGTACGAGCAGTACTTC	CASKGGYEQYF
14	TRBD2	TRBV19	-	TRBJ2-1	TGTGCCAGTAGCCCGGGACTAGGGTATAATGAGCAGTTCTTC	CASSPGLGYNEQFF
15	TRBD2	TRBV7-6	once	TRBJ2-1	TGTGCCAGCGCTGAGACTAGCGGACCCTACAATGAGCAGTTCTTC	CASAETSGPYNEQFF
14	-	TRBV5-1	-	TRBJ1-6	TGCGCCAGCAGCGCCGACGGTTATAATTCACCCCTCCACTTT	CASSADGYNSPLHF
14	-	TRBV10-3	-	TRBJ1-1	TGTGCCATCAGTGGGAAAGTTAGGGGGACTGAAGCTTTCTTT	CAISGKVRGTEAFF
12	-	TRBV6-5	-	TRBJ1-6	TGTGCCACCCTCTCTAGGGGTTCACCCCTCCACTTT	CATLSRGSPLHF
15	-	TRBV5-4	-	TRBJ2-1	TGTGCCAGCACCCCGGGAAAGGGACCAGGGGATGAGCAGTTCTTC	CASTPGKGPGDEQFF
12	-	TRBV28	-	TRBJ1-1	TGTGCCAGCAGGGGGTTTTTCGCTGAAGCTTTCTTT	CASRGFFAEAFF
15	-	TRBV19	-	TRBJ1-6	TGTGCCAGTAGTTCCGCCAGCTTCACCAATTCACCCCTCCACTTT	CASSSASFTNSPLHF
14	-	TRBV4-1	-	TRBJ1-2	TGCGCCAGCAGCCAAGAAGCGTCTAACTATGGCTACACCTTC	CASSQEASNYGYTF
14	-	TRBV7-9	-	TRBJ2-7	TGTGCCAGCAGCTTCCACATGGGAGGGGGCGAGCAGTACTTC	CASSFHMGGGEQYF
13	-	TRBV6-4	-	TRBJ2-1	TGTGCCAGCAGTGTCCAGGGCTTTAGTGAGCAGTTCTTC	CASSVQGFSEQFF
17	TRBD2	TRBV5-8	-	TRBJ2-3	TGTGCCAGCAGCCTCGCACCAATTAGCGGGGGGGTCTATACGCAGTATTTT	CASSLAPISGGVYTQYF
16	TRBD1	TRBV27	-	TRBJ1-6	TGTGCCAGCAGACGGGGGGACAGGGGGGTCGGGGCACCCCTCCACTTT	CASRRGDRGVGAPLHF
14	-	TRBV5-1	few	TRBJ2-7	TGCGCCAGCAGTTCGGGACATACCTCCTACGAGCAGTACTTC	CASSSGHTSYEQYF
15	-	TRBV30	-	TRBJ1-4	TGTGCCTGGAGTACGCAGGGAGCCACTAATGAAAAACTGTTTTTT	CAWSTQGATNEKLFF
15	-	TRBV11-2	-	TRBJ2-5	TGTGCCAGCAGCTCTAGAGGAGGGGGCCAAGAGACCCAGTACTTC	CASSSRGGGQETQYF
12	-	TRBV28	-	TRBJ2-5	TGTGCCAGCAGTTTAGGTCTTGGGACCCAGTACTTC	CASSLGLGTQYF
16	-	TRBV5-4	-	TRBJ2-2	TGTGCCAGCAGCCGGGACGGAACTACGAACACCGGGGAGCTGTTTTTT	CASSRDGTTNTGELFF
14	TRBD1	TRBV4-1	few	TRBJ1-5	TGCGCCAGCAGCCTGGGACAGGGGAATCAGCCCCAGCATTTT	CASSLGQGNQPQHF
13	-	TRBV6-5	-	TRBJ1-1	TGTGCCAGCAGCAGGGGCGCCGCGGTTAGAGCTTTCTTT	CASSRGAAVRAFF
13	-	TRBV11-2	-	TRBJ2-3	TGTGCCAGCAGCCTCTGGGGGACAGATACGCAGTATTTT	CASSLWGTDTQYF
15	TRBD2	TRBV5-1	-	TRBJ2-5	TGCGCCAGCACCATTAGCGGGAGTTCTGGAGAGACCCAGTACTTC	CASTISGSSGETQYF
15	TRBD1	TRBV10-2	-	TRBJ2-5	TGCGCCACTGTCGCCGGGACAGGCTTTGGGGAGACCCAGTACTTC	CATVAGTGFGETQYF
14	-	TRBV4-1	once	TRBJ2-7	TGCGCCAGCAGCCAAGATCGAAGGGGCCACGAGCAGTACTTC	CASSQDRRGHEQYF
15	TRBD2	TRBV6-1	-	TRBJ2-1	TGTGCCAGCAGTGTGGAGCGGGACTACTACAATGAGCAGTTCTTC	CASSVERDYYNEQFF
16	TRBD1	TRBV19	-	TRBJ2-6	TGTGCCAGTCGACAGGGCGAGTTCTCTGGGGCCAACGTCCTGACTTTC	CASRQGEFSGANVLTF
17	TRBD2	TRBV14	-	TRBJ2-2	TGTGCCAGCAGCCCTAGAGGAGCGGGAACGAGAACCGGGGAGCTGTTTTTT	CASSPRGAGTRTGELFF
16	TRBD2	TRBV29-1	-	TRBJ2-1	TGCAGCGTGTTCGGACTAGCGGGGGGTTCCTACAATGAGCAGTTCTTC	CSVFGLAGGSYNEQFF
16	-	TRBV11-2	-	TRBJ2-7	TGTGCCAGCAGCCCGACTTTGGGGTTTTCATCCTACGAGCAGTACTTC	CASSPTLGFSSYEQYF
11	-	TRBV14	-	TRBJ1-1	TGTGCCAGCAGCCAAGGAACTGAAGCTTTCTTT	CASSQGTEAFF
15	-	TRBV7-2	-	TRBJ1-3	TGTGCCAGCAGCTACGGGGGAGCCACTGGAAACACCATATATTTT	CASSYGGATGNTIYF
14	TRBD2	TRBV6-1	-	TRBJ2-1	TGTGCCAGCAGTGCCGGGACTAGCGTACAGGAGCAGTTCTTC	CASSAGTSVQEQFF
16	-	TRBV7-2	few	TRBJ2-1	TGTGCCAGCAGCTTATTATTGTGGCGGGACGAAAGTGAGCAGTTCTTC	CASSLLLWRDESEQFF